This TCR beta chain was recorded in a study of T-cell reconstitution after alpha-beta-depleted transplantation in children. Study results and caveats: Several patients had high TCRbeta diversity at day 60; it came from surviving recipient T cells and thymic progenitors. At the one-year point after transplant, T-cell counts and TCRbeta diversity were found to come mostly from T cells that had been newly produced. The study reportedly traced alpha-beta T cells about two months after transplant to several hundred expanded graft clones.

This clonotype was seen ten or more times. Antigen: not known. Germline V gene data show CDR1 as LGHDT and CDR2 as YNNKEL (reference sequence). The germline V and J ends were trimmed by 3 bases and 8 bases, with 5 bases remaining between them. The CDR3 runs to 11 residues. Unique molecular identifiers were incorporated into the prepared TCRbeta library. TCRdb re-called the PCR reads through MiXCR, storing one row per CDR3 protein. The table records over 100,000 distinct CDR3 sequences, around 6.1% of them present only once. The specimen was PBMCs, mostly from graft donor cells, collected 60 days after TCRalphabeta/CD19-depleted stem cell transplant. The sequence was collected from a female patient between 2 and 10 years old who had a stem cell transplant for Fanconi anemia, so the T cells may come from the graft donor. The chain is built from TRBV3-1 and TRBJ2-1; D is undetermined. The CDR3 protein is CASSQVDEQFF. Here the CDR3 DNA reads TGTGCCAGCAGCCAGGTAGATGAGCAGTTCTTC.